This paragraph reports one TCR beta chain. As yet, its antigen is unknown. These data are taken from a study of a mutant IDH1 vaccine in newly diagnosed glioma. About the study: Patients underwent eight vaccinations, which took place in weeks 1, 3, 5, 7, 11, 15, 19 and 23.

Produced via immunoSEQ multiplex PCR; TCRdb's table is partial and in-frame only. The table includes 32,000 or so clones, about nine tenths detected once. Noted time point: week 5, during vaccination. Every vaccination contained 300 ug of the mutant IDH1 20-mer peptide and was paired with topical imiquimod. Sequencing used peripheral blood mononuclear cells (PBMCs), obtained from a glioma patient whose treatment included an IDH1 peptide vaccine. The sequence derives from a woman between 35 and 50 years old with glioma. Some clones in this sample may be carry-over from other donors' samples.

The CDR3 spells CASSELDTQYF. DNA for the CDR3: TGTGCCAGCAGTGAACTGGATACGCAGTATTTT. V and J are TRBV2 and TRBJ2-3, with no clear D. Trimming cost V 2 bases and J 6 bases, with 3 bases left between them. Germline CDR1 reads SNHLY; CDR2 reads FYNNEI. CDR3 size: 11 residues.